This T cell receptor (beta chain) was recovered during a study of blood T cell repertoires in COVID-19. In the study overall: Acute and convalescent COVID-19 samples came from the United States, Italy and Spain.

The table came from immunoSEQ multiplex PCR; TCRdb's copy has only in-frame clones and leaves some out. The table includes approximately 140,000 clones, over 80% detected once. This CDR3 is built from 13 residues. Trimming shortened V by 5 bases and J by 9 bases, and 14 bases separated the two germline ends. Looked up from germline, CDR1 is SGHTA and CDR2 is FQGTGA. The V call is TRBV7-3, the J call TRBJ1-5, with D perhaps matching TRBD1 (5 bases). The receptor was derived from a man aged 35-49 years with active or convalescent COVID-19. Sequencing input: peripheral blood. CDR3 region: CASSGGLGRPQHF. The CDR3 nucleotides read TGTGCCAGCAGCGGGGGACTGGGACGGCCCCAGCATTTT.